This T cell receptor beta chain was identified in a study of tumor-infiltrating lymphocytes in oesophageal squamous cell carcinoma (dated by TCRdb to the mid-2010s). Library preparation used PCR. Instrument on record: Illumina HiSeq 2000. Using fastp at Q25 and MiXCR, TCRdb reprocessed the public reads and kept productive beta chains. Entries that share a CDR3 protein sequence are merged under the most common genes and DNA. This sample gives 15,000 to 25,000 distinct CDR3 sequences in total; about 40% of them show up just once. The top ten clones comprise about 10% of the sample. CDR1 and CDR2, looked up from the germline V gene (reference sequence), are MNHEY and SMNVEV. V was cut back by 0 bases and J by 6 bases, leaving a gap of 7 bases between them. From the cysteine through the phenylalanine, the CDR3 covers 13 amino acids. Kept here is only the CDR3 DNA, which spans 39 bases and is read in frame from base 1.

This clonotype was recorded many times. Its specific antigen is unknown. Per-base quality was not reported, and no clone a single base away is much larger than it. The rearranged segments are TRBV27 and TRBJ2-3; a tentative D match to TRBD2 spans 5 bases. The TCR sequence derives from a male donor with esophageal squamous cell carcinoma. Sequencing input: normal esophageal tissue next to the tumor. Read as DNA, the sequence is TGTGCCAGCAGTTTATCGAGGGTGGATACGCAGTATTTT. It specifies CASSLSRVDTQYF.